Only a few counts were recorded for the clone carrying this TCR beta chain. Its cognate antigen is unknown. Germline assignment: CDR1 LNHDA and CDR2 SQIVND (reference sequence). The CDR3 is 15 amino acids. V was cut by 7 bases and J by 5 bases, with 17 bases left in between. This sample stems from a study of PD-1 blockade in mismatch repair-deficient tumors. Study as a whole: Patients had eleven to twelve mismatch repair-deficient cancer types, all previously treated and progressing. General study findings and limits: Rapid post-treatment expansion, then contraction, generally preceding radiologic response, marked tumor-resident clones.

PCR or immunohistochemistry showed mismatch repair deficiency in every enrolled patient. A few pembrolizumab responders had their TCRs sequenced. Clones were sequenced by immunoSEQ multiplex PCR, and TCRdb holds only the in-frame ones, with some missing. This sample has 45,000 to 55,000 clones; roughly 80% occur once, and the top ten carry roughly 8.1%. The receptor comes from an adult with mismatch repair-deficient cancer. The chain joins TRBV19 to TRBJ2-2, with D maybe TRBD2 (5 bases). The material was peripheral blood, obtained less than 21 weeks after starting pembrolizumab. CDR3 sequence reads: CASIGETSGTGELFF. For the CDR3, the DNA is TGTGCCAGTATTGGGGAGACCTCCGGGACCGGGGAGCTGTTTTTT.